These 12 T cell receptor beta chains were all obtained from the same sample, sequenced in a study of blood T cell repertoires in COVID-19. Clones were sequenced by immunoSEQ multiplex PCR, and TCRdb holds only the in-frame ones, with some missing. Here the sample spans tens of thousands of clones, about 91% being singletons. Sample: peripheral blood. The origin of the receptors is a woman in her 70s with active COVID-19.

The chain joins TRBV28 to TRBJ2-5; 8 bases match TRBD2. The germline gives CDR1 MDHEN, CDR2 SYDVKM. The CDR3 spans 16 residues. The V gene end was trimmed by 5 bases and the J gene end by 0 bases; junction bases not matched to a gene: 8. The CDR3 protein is CASSKGLAGYQETQYF. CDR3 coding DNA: TGTGCCAGCAGTAAGGGGCTAGCGGGCTACCAAGAGACCCAGTACTTC. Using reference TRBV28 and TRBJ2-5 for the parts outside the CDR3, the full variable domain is DVKVTQSSRYLVKRTGEKVFLECVQDMDHENMFWYRQDPGLGLRLIYFSYDVKMKEKGDIPEGYSVSREKKERFSLILESASTNQTSMYLCASSKGLAGYQETQYFGPGTRLLVL.

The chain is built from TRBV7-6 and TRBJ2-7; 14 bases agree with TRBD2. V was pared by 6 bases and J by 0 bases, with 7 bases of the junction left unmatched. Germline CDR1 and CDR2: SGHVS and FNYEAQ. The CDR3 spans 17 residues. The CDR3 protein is CASSLGLAGGFSYEQYF. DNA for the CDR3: TGTGCCAGCAGTCTCGGACTAGCGGGAGGTTTCTCCTACGAGCAGTACTTC.

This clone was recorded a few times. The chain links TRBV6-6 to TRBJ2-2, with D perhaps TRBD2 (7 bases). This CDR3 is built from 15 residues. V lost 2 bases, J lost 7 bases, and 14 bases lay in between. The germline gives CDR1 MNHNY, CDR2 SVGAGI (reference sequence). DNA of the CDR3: TGTGCCAGCAGTTACGAGGGGGGAGGGAACGGGGAGCTGTTTTTT. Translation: CASSYEGGGNGELFF.

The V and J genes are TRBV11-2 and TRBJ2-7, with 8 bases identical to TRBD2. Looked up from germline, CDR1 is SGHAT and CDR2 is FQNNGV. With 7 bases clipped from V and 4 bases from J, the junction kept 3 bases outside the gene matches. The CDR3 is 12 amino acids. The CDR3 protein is CASNPSGYEQYF. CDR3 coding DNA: TGTGCCAGCAACCCTAGCGGGTACGAGCAGTACTTC.

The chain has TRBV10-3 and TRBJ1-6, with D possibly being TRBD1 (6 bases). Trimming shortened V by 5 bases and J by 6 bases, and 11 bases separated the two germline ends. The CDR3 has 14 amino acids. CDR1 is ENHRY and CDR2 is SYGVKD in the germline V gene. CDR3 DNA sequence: TGTGCCATCAGTTCAGGGGTAGGTAATTCACCCCTCCACTTT. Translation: CAISSGVGNSPLHF.

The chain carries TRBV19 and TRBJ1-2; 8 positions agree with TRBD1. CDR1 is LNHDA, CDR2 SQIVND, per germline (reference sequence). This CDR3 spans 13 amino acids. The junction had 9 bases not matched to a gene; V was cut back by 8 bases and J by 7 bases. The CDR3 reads CASQLDRGRGYTF. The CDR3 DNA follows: TGTGCCAGTCAACTCGACAGGGGCCGTGGCTACACCTTC.

The CDR3 nucleotides are TGTGCCAGCAGTTCCCAACAGGGGGCAGCCACTGAAGCTTTCTTT. Translation gives CASSSQQGAATEAFF. V gene TRBV27 combines with J gene TRBJ1-1; 9 bases are shared with TRBD1. The germline V gene has CDR1 MNHEY and CDR2 SMNVEV (reference sequence). The CDR3 covers 15 residues. V lost 4 bases to trimming and J lost 4 bases; unmatched junction nucleotides: 7.

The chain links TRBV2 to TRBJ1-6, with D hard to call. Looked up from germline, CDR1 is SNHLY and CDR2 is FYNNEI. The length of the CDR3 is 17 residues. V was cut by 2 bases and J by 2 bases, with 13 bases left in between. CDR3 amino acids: CASSERLPGTYNSPLHF. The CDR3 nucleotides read TGTGCCAGCAGTGAACGCCTCCCGGGGACCTATAATTCACCCCTCCACTTT.

As DNA, the CDR3 is TGTGCCAGCAGTGAAGCCATGGCGGCGAACTATGGCTACACCTTC. This gives the protein CASSEAMAANYGYTF. The V call is TRBV6-1, the J call TRBJ1-2; D unclear. Trimming stripped 0 bases from V and 2 bases from J, with 10 bases between. This CDR3 spans 15 amino acids. Germline V gene data show CDR1 as MNHNS and CDR2 as SASEGT.

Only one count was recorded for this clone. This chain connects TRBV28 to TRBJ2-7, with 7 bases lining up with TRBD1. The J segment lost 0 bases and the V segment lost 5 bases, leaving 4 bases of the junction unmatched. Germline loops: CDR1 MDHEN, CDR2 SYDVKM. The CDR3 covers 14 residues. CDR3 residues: CASSRSGGSYEQYF. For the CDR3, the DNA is TGTGCCAGCAGTCGGTCAGGGGGCTCCTACGAGCAGTACTTC.

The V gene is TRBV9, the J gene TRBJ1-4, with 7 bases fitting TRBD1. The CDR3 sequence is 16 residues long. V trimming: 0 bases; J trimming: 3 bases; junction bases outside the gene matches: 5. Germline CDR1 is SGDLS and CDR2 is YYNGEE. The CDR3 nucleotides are TGTGCCAGCAGCGTAGCAGACAGGGTGGCTAATGAAAAACTGTTTTTT. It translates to CASSVADRVANEKLFF.

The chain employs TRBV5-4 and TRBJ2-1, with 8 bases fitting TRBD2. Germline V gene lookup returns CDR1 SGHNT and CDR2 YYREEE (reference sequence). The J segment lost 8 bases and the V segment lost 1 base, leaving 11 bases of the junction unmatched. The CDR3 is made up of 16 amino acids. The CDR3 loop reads CASSLSAGGRGDEQFF. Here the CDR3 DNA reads TGTGCCAGCAGCTTGAGCGCGGGAGGAAGGGGGGATGAGCAGTTCTTC.